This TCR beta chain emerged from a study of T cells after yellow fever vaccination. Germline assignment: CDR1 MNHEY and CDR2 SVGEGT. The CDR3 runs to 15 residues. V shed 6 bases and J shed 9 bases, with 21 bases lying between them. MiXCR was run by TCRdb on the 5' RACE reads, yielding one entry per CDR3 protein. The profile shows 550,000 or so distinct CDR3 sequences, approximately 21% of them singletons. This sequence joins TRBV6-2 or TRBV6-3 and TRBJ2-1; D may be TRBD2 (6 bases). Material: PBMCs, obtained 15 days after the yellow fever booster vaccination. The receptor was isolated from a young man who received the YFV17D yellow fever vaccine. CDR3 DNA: TGTGCCAGCAGCCTGGGAAGGGAGGAAGTTGGTGAGCAGTTCTTC. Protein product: CASSLGREEVGEQFF.